This entry describes one TCR beta chain. Sequencing was performed with immunoSEQ multiplex PCR; in TCRdb, only in-frame clones are kept and a portion is missing. The sample lists about 78,000 clones; about 88% were seen once. This sample is drawn from a study of control samples from healthy donors and cancer patients. Germline CDR1 reads MDHEN; CDR2 reads SYDVKM. The length of the CDR3 is 11 residues. V lost 6 bases, J lost 1 base, and 3 bases lay in between. Sequenced material: blood. The receptor comes from a woman aged 60-75 years in good health. The chain recombines TRBV28 with TRBJ1-1; D is unresolved. DNA of the CDR3: TGTGCCAGCAGGGGGAACACTGAAGCTTTCTTT. Translating it yields CASRGNTEAFF. Drawing the rest from reference TRBV28 and TRBJ1-1, the complete variable domain is DVKVTQSSRYLVKRTGEKVFLECVQDMDHENMFWYRQDPGLGLRLIYFSYDVKMKEKGDIPEGYSVSREKKERFSLILESASTNQTSMYLCASRGNTEAFFGQGTRLTVV.